Shown below are 2 T cell receptor beta chains from a single sample sequenced in a study of CD4+ T cells in melanoma. Data came from immunoSEQ multiplex PCR; TCRdb stores just in-frame clones and leaves some out. This sample has around 100,000 clones, with about 90% found just once. Sequenced: peripheral blood. The receptors originated from a human donor with melanoma.

V is TRBV7-2 and J is TRBJ2-5; D is uncertain. Looked up from germline, CDR1 is SGHTA and CDR2 is FQGNSA. The V and J ends lost 5 bases and 1 base respectively, with 11 bases between them. The CDR3 covers 14 residues. This CDR3 reads CASSPRGVQETQYF. The CDR3 DNA reads TGTGCCAGCAGCCCGCGTGGAGTCCAAGAGACCCAGTACTTC.

As DNA, the CDR3 is TGTGCCAGCAGCCAAGTTAGGGACAGTAGCACAGATACGCAGTATTTT. This encodes CASSQVRDSSTDTQYF. V gene TRBV4-2 combines with J gene TRBJ2-3; 7 bases map to TRBD1. Germline V gene sequence: CDR1 LGHNA, CDR2 YNFKEQ. This CDR3 is built from 16 residues. The junction had 4 bases not matched to a gene; V was cut back by 1 base and J by 0 bases.